This TCR beta chain originates from a study of blood T cell repertoires in COVID-19. Using immunoSEQ multiplex PCR, the repertoire was profiled, and TCRdb retains in-frame clones only, with some absent. The sample has fewer than 250,000 clones, roughly 90% seen once. This clone was recorded once. Enrolled through a virtual design, the participants were between about 18 and 100 years of age and came from some 25 US areas. With V trimmed by 0 bases and J by 5 bases, 4 bases remained unmatched. The germline V gene has CDR1 SEHNR and CDR2 FQNEAQ (reference sequence). The CDR3 contains 16 residues. The sequenced sample consisted of PBMCs or T cells enriched from blood (not recorded which). The clonotype was recovered from a woman aged 18-29 years who had recovered from COVID-19. The chain couples TRBV7-9 to TRBJ2-2, with 9 bases fitting TRBD1. Written as DNA, the CDR3 is TGTGCCAGCAGCTTAGCGAACAGGGGGCGGACCGGGGAGCTGTTTTTT. This gives the protein CASSLANRGRTGELFF.